This entry is about one TCR beta chain. No antigen is known for it. The investigators amplified TCR beta CDR3 regions from RNA transcripts. Using the HTBI primer set, a first-round RT-PCR was run on the TCR CDR3. TCRdb redid the calling of the multiplex PCR reads with MiXCR, one entry per CDR3 protein. The repertoire holds approximately 640,000 distinct CDR3 sequences, with roughly 15% as singletons. These data are taken from a study of T cells in Graves' hyperthyroidism and ophthalmopathy. Study-wide results and caveats: Blood shared most expanded thyroid clonotypes above 0.001. Median prediction lead before ophthalmopathy onset was 6.5 months with the model.

This TCR came from a woman aged 30 to 39 with Graves' hyperthyroidism. Material for sequencing was blood.

The CDR3 is CASSPNSGVTYEQYF. CDR3 DNA sequence: TGTGCCAGCTCACCAAATAGCGGGGTAACCTACGAGCAGTACTTC. This chain connects TRBV18 to TRBJ2-7; TRBD2 matches at 8 bases. Germline V gene data show CDR1 as KGHSH and CDR2 as LQKENI. The CDR3 is made up of 15 amino acids. V gave up 2 bases and J gave up 2 bases; unmatched junction bases: 5.